This TCR beta chain is from a study of cytomegalovirus exposure and HLA in healthy donors. Study results and caveats: It was about 150 TCR beta chains that were listed as cytomegalovirus-associated. Across donors, sequencing depth was assumed by presence/absence analyses to be roughly uniform. Many donors carried some public TCRs, although rarity characterized most TCR sequences.

CDR1 is MNHEY, CDR2 SMNVEV, per germline (reference sequence). This CDR3 is 13 amino acids long. After removal of 5 bases from V and 5 bases from J, the junction contained 3 bases not matched to a gene. Points on this clone: No antigen is known for it.

It was with 60 Vbeta and 13 Jbeta primers that the PCR ran. Profiled with immunoSEQ multiplex PCR; TCRdb holds only in-frame clones, not every one. The profile shows 95,000 to 100,000 clones, around four fifths of them singletons. The chain combines TRBV27 with TRBJ2-3; 8 positions agree with TRBD1. The specimen was PBMCs. This sequence was found in a man aged 35-49 years in good health and CMV-seronegative. CDR3 sequence: CASSLQGEDTQYF. The CDR3 coding sequence is TGTGCCAGCAGTCTACAGGGGGAAGATACGCAGTATTTT.